The sequence of this T cell receptor (beta chain) was determined in a study of CD8+ T cells in alopecia areata. The wider study: The study gave tofacitinib for 6 to 18 months, then 6 months off drug.

In the case of this clone: The antigen remains unidentified.

PBMCs served as the source from which CD4+ and CD8+ T cells were sorted. Findings and caveats of the study: Researchers reported that TCR sharing among patients proved less clear than in mice, possibly HLA-linked. Affected scalp, especially in alopecia totalis/universalis, had a higher clonality than normal scalp did.

The CDR3 is 16 residues long. Losses at the gene ends were 6 bases for V and 4 bases for J; bases not matched to a gene: 12. Germline V gene data show CDR1 as MGHRA and CDR2 as YSYEKL. The sequencing template was cDNA reverse transcribed from extracted RNA. The table came from immunoSEQ multiplex PCR; TCRdb's copy has only in-frame clones and leaves some out. The data hold around 250,000 clones, with less than 80% observed a single time. The TCR comes from a human donor with alopecia areata. The rearrangement links TRBV4-1 to TRBJ2-3; 8 positions agree with TRBD2. Here the sequenced sample was CD4+ T cells sorted from blood, taken at week 0. The CDR3 nucleotides read TGCGCCAGCAGACCTCCGGGGCGGGGGGACTCAGATACGCAGTATTTT. Its translation: CASRPPGRGDSDTQYF.